This T cell receptor (beta chain) was captured by sequencing in a study of cytomegalovirus exposure and HLA in healthy donors. Study-wide findings and caveats: It emerged from a later analysis that several of the most significant clusters appeared to be linked to common viral pathogens. A later analysis reportedly found fewer N-insertions in an Asian-associated ancestry cluster than the approximately 660-donor mean. Association of a missense DCLRE1C variant with TCR beta V- and J-gene trimming was reported in a later analysis.

Concerning this clone itself: What it binds is not known.

V dropped 1 base and J dropped 3 bases, with 13 bases sitting between them. The germline gives CDR1 LGHNA, CDR2 YSLEER. This CDR3 has 15 residues. PCR employed 60 Vbeta and 13 Jbeta primers. This table comes from immunoSEQ multiplex PCR, and its TCRdb copy is limited to in-frame clones, with some not included. Here the sample spans 150,000 to 200,000 clones, around nine tenths being singletons. Sequenced input: PBMCs. This receptor was taken from a woman aged 18-29 years in good health and CMV-seronegative. This chain uses TRBV4-3 with TRBJ2-7, with D perhaps TRBD2 (6 bases). The CDR3 DNA reads TGCGCCAGCAGCCAAGGCCGGGAGAGGCTCTACGAGCAGTACTTC. Translation: CASSQGRERLYEQYF.